This paragraph reports one TCR beta chain. Its cognate antigen has yet to be identified. Base qualities are missing; no much larger clone stands one base away. The data stem from a study of blood T cell repertoires in COVID-19 (dated by TCRdb to 2018 to 2021). Some background on the complete study: Samples covering the acute and convalescent phases of COVID-19 were provided by collaborators in the United States, Italy and Spain. The material from the prospective study consisted of cDNA or gDNA derived from T cells, B-cell-depleted T cells, or PBMCs. Deeply sampled blood TCRbeta repertoires from subjects exposed to, actively infected with, or recovered from COVID-19 were included in the dataset. A freely available public database, intended as a resource for researchers studying the immune response to SARS-CoV-2, is where the repertoires were released. Samples came from the ongoing ImmuneRACE study (first 160 participants) plus 1,254 subjects from 6 global collaborators. The sample metadata nearly always contained a de-identified subject ID, COVID-19 status, age in years and sex. Where available, HLA class I and class II types were obtained from metadata supplied by the sample provider rather than from assay-based typing. Summary of the overall study and its limitations: Clinical and demographic metadata were provided uncurated, with the amount varying by source and participant.

Measured from the cysteine to the phenylalanine, the CDR3 is 15 residues long. Only CDR3 DNA remains: 45 bases, in frame from the first base. V and J lose 3 bases and 4 bases, and a span of 12 bases separates them. From the germline V gene, CDR1 is SGHAT and CDR2 is FQNNGV. The collaborating institutions used their own protocols to collect whole blood in K2EDTA tubes. For TCRbeta analysis, collaborators shipped samples in one of three forms: frozen whole blood, isolated PBMCs, or DNA extracted from either of those sample types. The immunoSEQ Assay, a bias-controlled multiplex PCR, was used to amplify TCRbeta CDR3 regions from genomic DNA. The published analysis was carried out like this. The number of nucleated cells in each sample was estimated by amplification of reference gene primers within the assay. Sequence reads were collapsed and filtered to measure the absolute abundance of every unique TCRbeta CDR3 rearrangement. For each sample, productive Simpson clonality was calculated as the square root of Simpson's diversity index across productive rearrangements. TCRdb's version of the immuneACCESS table is confined to in-frame rearrangements and falls short of the full clone set. An unresolved V gene accounts for under half of the shortfall where checked; the remainder is of unknown origin. V and J calls and clone size follow that table, whereas D and trimming were derived from the DNA. This sample is represented by about 250,000 clones; approximately 79% of them were singletons. Under 4.5% of the sample lies in the top ten.

This TCR derives from a middle-aged woman with active or convalescent COVID-19. Sequencing used peripheral blood. This receptor chain uses TRBV11-2 and TRBJ1-4; the best D guess is TRBD1, with 5 bases matching. The DNA sequence is given as TGTGCCAGCAGCTTTCTTCTGGGACTTAATGAAAAACTGTTTTTT. It specifies CASSFLLGLNEKLFF.